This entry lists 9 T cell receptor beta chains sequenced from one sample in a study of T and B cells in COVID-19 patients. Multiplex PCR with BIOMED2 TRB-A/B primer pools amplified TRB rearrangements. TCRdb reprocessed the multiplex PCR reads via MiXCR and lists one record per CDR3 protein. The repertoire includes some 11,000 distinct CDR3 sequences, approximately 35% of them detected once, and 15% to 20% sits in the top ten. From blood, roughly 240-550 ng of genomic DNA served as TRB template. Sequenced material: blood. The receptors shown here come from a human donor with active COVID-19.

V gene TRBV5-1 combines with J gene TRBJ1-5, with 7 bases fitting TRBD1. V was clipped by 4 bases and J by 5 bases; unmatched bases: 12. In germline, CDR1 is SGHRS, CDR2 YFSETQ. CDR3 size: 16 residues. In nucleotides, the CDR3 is TGCGCCAGCAGCCCTGGCGAGGGACAGAGCTATCAGCCCCAGCATTTT. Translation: CASSPGEGQSYQPQHF.

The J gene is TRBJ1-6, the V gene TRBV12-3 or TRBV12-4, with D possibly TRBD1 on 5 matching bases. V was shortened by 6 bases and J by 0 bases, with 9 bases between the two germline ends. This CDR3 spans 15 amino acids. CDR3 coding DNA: TGTGCCAGCAGGGGGGAGGGCTCCTATAATTCACCCCTCCACTTT. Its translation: CASRGEGSYNSPLHF.

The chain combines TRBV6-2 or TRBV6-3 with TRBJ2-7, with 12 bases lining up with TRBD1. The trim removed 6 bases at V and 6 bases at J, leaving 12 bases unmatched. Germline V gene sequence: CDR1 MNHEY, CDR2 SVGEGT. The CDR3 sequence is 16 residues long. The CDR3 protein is CASRIGGDRGPIEQYF. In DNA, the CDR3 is TGTGCCAGCAGGATCGGGGGGGACAGGGGGCCCATCGAGCAGTACTTC.

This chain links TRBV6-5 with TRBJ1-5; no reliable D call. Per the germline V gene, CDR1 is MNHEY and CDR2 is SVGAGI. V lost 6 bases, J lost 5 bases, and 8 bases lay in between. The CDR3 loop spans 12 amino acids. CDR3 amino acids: CASRRRDQPQHF. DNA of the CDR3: TGTGCCAGCAGGAGGAGGGATCAGCCCCAGCATTTT.

CDR3 region: CASSMGQGREKLFF. The CDR3 coding sequence is TGTGCCAGCAGCATGGGACAGGGTAGAGAAAAACTGTTTTTT. The chain is built from TRBV5-6 and TRBJ1-4; 9 bases are a match to TRBD1. The V gene end was trimmed by 4 bases and the J gene end by 8 bases; junction bases not matched to a gene: 6. The CDR3 contains 14 residues. In germline, CDR1 is SGHDT, CDR2 YYEEEE.

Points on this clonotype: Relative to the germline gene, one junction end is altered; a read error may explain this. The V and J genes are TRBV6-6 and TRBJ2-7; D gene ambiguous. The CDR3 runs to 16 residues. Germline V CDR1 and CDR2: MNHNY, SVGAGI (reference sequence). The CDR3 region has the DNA TGTGCCAGCAGTCACCCAATAGGCAGATACTCCTACGAGCATTACTTC. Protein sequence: CASSHPIGRYSYEHYF.

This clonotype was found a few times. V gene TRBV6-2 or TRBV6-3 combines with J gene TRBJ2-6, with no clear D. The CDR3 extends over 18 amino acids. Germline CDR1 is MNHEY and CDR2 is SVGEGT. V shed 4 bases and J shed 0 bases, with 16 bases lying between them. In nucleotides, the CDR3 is TGTGCCAGCAGTTCCACGGGCCGGAAACTCTCTGGGGCCAACGTCCTGACTTTC. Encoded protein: CASSSTGRKLSGANVLTF.

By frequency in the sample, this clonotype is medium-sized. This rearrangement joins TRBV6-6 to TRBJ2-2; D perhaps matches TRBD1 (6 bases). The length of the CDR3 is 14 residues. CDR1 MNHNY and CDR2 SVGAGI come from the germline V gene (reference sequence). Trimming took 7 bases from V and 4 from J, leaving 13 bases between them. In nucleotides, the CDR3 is TGTGCCAGCAATGTTCGAGGGGGCACCGGGGAGCTGTTTTTT. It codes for CASNVRGGTGELFF.

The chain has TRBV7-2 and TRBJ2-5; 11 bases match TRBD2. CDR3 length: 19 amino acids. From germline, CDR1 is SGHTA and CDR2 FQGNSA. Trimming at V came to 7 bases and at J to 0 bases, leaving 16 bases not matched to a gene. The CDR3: CASTPRAGASGGYQETQYF. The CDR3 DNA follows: TGTGCCAGCACACCCCGCGCCGGAGCTAGCGGGGGGTACCAAGAGACCCAGTACTTC.